The rows below give T cell receptor beta chains drawn from one sample of a study of blood T cells in healthy people across ages. TCRdb recomputed calls from the 5' RACE reads with MiXCR, one row per CDR3 protein. The sample shows 1.5 million to 2 million distinct CDR3 sequences, 28% of them seen only once. The material sequenced was blood. Receptors originate from a woman between 25 and 40 years old in good health. CDR3s include the opening cysteine and the closing phenylalanine or tryptophan.

J | V | CDR3
TRBJ2-7 | TRBV20-1 | CSASGGSPPYEQYF
TRBJ1-5 | TRBV6-5 | CVSRNFQPQHF
TRBJ2-1 | TRBV20-1 | CSARGDGTVSPTMGQFF
TRBJ2-7 | TRBV2 | CASSDPAGVSYEQYF
TRBJ1-1 | TRBV6-1 | CAISQGGTGQGSAFF
TRBJ1-4 | TRBV4-1 | CASSQDRANEKLFF
TRBJ2-7 | TRBV20-1 | CSASDPATATYEQYF
TRBJ2-1 | TRBV12-3/TRBV12-4 | CASSTGIPNEQFF
TRBJ2-1 | TRBV14 | CASSQDVASGRDYNEQFF
TRBJ1-1 | TRBV5-6 | CASSPSRGGNMNTEAFF
TRBJ1-5 | TRBV9 | CASSRTGGEDQPQHF
TRBJ2-4 | TRBV14 | CASSHLESDRGQGAWEQYF
TRBJ2-2 | TRBV7-9 | CASSLASVTGELFF
TRBJ1-5 | TRBV6-6 | CASSTDGRGNQPQHF
. | TRBV2 | CASSEIGRETQYF
TRBJ2-5 | TRBV6-5 | CASTTSGISLETQYF
TRBJ1-6 | TRBV9 | CASSGIGYNSPLHF
TRBJ2-5 | TRBV18 | CASSPDSPKETQYF
TRBJ1-4 | TRBV4-1 | CASSLLTEPATNEKLFF
TRBJ2-7 | TRBV25-1 | CASSERGRHWQYF
TRBJ2-7 | TRBV28 | CASSFGGTRFYEQYF
TRBJ1-2 | TRBV12-3/TRBV12-4 | CASSSGLGDYGYTF
TRBJ2-7 | TRBV6-5 | CASSYTPGDGGDEQYF
TRBJ2-5 | TRBV4-3 | CASSQVGAGETQYF
TRBJ2-1 | TRBV7-9 | CASGLGTSGSNEQFF
TRBJ2-5 | TRBV6-5 | CASSYLGASGGVPETQYF
TRBJ2-1 | TRBV30 | CAWSPDSNYNEQFF
TRBJ2-3 | TRBV20-1 | CSAGVASGITDTQYF
TRBJ2-7 | TRBV5-1 | CASSPLPQQSYEQYF
TRBJ1-1 | TRBV7-2 | CASTPGVLRTEAFF
TRBJ1-2 | TRBV6-6 | CASSYQGTGEGYTF
TRBJ2-3 | TRBV5-1 | CASSSEASGRTDTQYF
TRBJ2-1 | TRBV7-8 | CASSLLQGARTNEQFF
TRBJ2-5 | TRBV20-1 | CSARIPPQETQYF
TRBJ1-2 | TRBV20-1 | CSARVRSHGYTF
TRBJ1-5 | TRBV13 | CVSSLGLNQPQHF
TRBJ2-4 | TRBV3-1 | CASSQNPTSIAKNIQYF
TRBJ1-5 | TRBV3-1 | CASSQDGGTHNQPQHF
TRBJ1-5 | TRBV21-1 | CASSKEGAALNQPQHF
TRBJ2-3 | TRBV5-6 | CASSWGPASATDTQYF
TRBJ2-2 | TRBV6-5 | CASTTGTGELFF
TRBJ1-5 | TRBV5-1 | CASSLVRRDQPQHF
TRBJ2-6 | TRBV5-1 | CASSLAVGSPGANVLTF